Listed here are 26 T cell receptor beta chains from one sample, sequenced in a study of shared clonotypes between healthy human individuals. Sequencing was performed with immunoSEQ multiplex PCR; in TCRdb, only in-frame clones are kept and a portion is missing. Among millions of clones listed, about 95% were seen once. The naive CD8 fraction comprised CD45RO-negative cells positively selected for CCR7 and excluded terminally differentiated effector memory CD45RA+ cells. The specimen sequenced was naive CD8+ T cells sorted from blood. The receptors shown here come from a young man in good health.

This chain uses TRBV6-1 with TRBJ1-5; maybe TRBD1 (5 bases). Germline lookup yields CDR1 MNHNS and CDR2 SASEGT. This CDR3 contains 15 residues. V was cut by 2 bases and J by 3 bases, with 11 bases left in between. CDR3 in DNA: TGTGCCAGCAGTGAATTAACAGGCCCCAATCAGCCCCAGCATTTT. Translating gives CASSELTGPNQPQHF.

The genes are TRBV29-1 and TRBJ1-4; a possible D gene is TRBD1 (5 bases). Germline V gives CDR1 SQVTM, CDR2 ANQGSEA. This CDR3 comprises 14 residues. Trimming took 1 base from V and 4 from J, leaving 10 bases between them. CDR3 region: CSVEVRGNNEKLFF. The DNA for the CDR3 is TGCAGCGTTGAAGTAAGGGGAAATAATGAAAAACTGTTTTTT.

Concerning this clone itself: Germline is not matched at one junction end, which may reflect a read error. The chain uses TRBV7-7 and TRBJ2-1; 8 bases match TRBD2. The CDR3 has 14 residues. Germline V gene sequence: CDR1 SSHAT, CDR2 FNYEAQ (reference sequence). The CDR3 sequence: CASSRTGGDNEQFF. For the CDR3, the DNA is TGTGCTAGCAGCAGGACGGGGGGGGACAATGAGCAGTTCTTC.

The rearrangement links TRBV5-5 to TRBJ2-7; 9 positions agree with TRBD2. The CDR3 runs to 14 residues. V lost 4 bases and J lost 3; bases outside the gene matches: 5. The germline V gene encodes CDR1 SGHKS and CDR2 YYEKEE (reference sequence). The CDR3 coding sequence is TGTGCCAGCAGCGCAACTAGCGGGCACTACGAGCAGTACTTC. Protein product: CASSATSGHYEQYF.

This sequence joins TRBV6-6 and TRBJ1-4; possibly TRBD1 for D (6 bases). This CDR3 spans 16 amino acids. Looked up from germline, CDR1 is MNHNY and CDR2 is SVGAGI (reference sequence). Trimming left V 5 bases short and J 5 bases short, with 18 bases between. CDR3 coding DNA: TGTGCCAGCAGTACCCGGGACATCGGAACCAATGAAAAACTGTTTTTT. Its translation is CASSTRDIGTNEKLFF.

This rearrangement joins TRBV10-3 to TRBJ1-4; D remains ambiguous. This CDR3 region has 15 residues. Germline CDR1 reads ENHRY; CDR2 reads SYGVKD. Trimming stripped 3 bases from V and 0 bases from J, with 8 bases between. The CDR3 reads CAISESRTTNEKLFF. CDR3 coding DNA: TGTGCCATCAGTGAAAGTAGGACAACTAATGAAAAACTGTTTTTT.

The chain combines TRBV6-1 with TRBJ1-5, with 11 positions matching TRBD1. The germline CDR1 and CDR2 sequences are MNHNS and SASEGT. After removal of 2 bases from V and 7 bases from J, the junction contained 4 bases not matched to a gene. The CDR3 runs to 15 residues. The CDR3 DNA reads TGTGCCAGCAGTGAATGGGACAGGGGGATCCAGCCCCAGCATTTT. Protein product: CASSEWDRGIQPQHF.

The chain uses TRBV5-6 and TRBJ2-7, with 10 bases that match TRBD2. J lost 3 bases, V lost 4 bases, and 4 bases had no gene match. The CDR3 spans 14 residues. CDR1 is SGHDT, CDR2 YYEEEE, per germline. In nucleotides, the CDR3 is TGTGCCAGCAGCAGTTGGACTAGCGGCTACGAGCAGTACTTC. It is translated as CASSSWTSGYEQYF.

This clone was seen a handful of times. The rearrangement links TRBV6-1 to TRBJ1-6, with 9 positions matching TRBD1. The CDR3 sequence is 16 residues long. V shed 4 bases and J 10 bases; nucleotides not matched to a gene: 11. CDR1 and CDR2 (germline): MNHNS, SASEGT. The CDR3 nucleotides are TGTGCCAGCAGTGTCTTTTCGGGACAGGGTACGTCACCCCTCCACTTT. This sequence encodes CASSVFSGQGTSPLHF.

The chain carries TRBV7-9 and TRBJ2-1; D is possibly TRBD1 (6 bases). Germline CDR1 is SEHNR and CDR2 is FQNEAQ (reference sequence). V was cut by 4 bases and J by 3 bases, with 19 bases left in between. This CDR3 is 17 amino acids long. The CDR3 nucleotides read TGTGCCAGCAGCTCCACAATACTTGACAGGATCTACAATGAGCAGTTCTTC. It is translated as CASSSTILDRIYNEQFF.

The V call is TRBV5-6, the J call TRBJ2-7, with 8 bases identical to TRBD1. V was pared by 2 bases and J by 2 bases, with 9 bases of the junction left unmatched. Germline CDR1 SGHDT, CDR2 YYEEEE. The length of the CDR3 is 16 residues. The CDR3 nucleotides are TGTGCCAGCAGCTTTGGCAGGGGGCTTTTCCCCTACGAGCAGTACTTC. Amino acid sequence: CASSFGRGLFPYEQYF.

This clone was counted once. The CDR3 protein is CSVDPGSYGYTF. The CDR3 region has the DNA TGCAGCGTTGATCCAGGGTCTTATGGCTACACCTTC. This chain connects TRBV29-1 to TRBJ1-2, with a tentative D call TRBD1 (5 bases). The CDR3 totals 12 residues. V lost 3 bases to trimming and J lost 5 bases, with 10 bases between them. Germline lookup yields CDR1 SQVTM and CDR2 ANQGSEA.

For this clone: Other nucleotide sequences in the sample specify the same CDR3. The V call is TRBV27, the J call TRBJ1-1; D is ambiguous. The length of the CDR3 is 12 residues. V was pared by 1 base and J by 8 bases, with 8 bases between. Germline V gene sequence: CDR1 MNHEY, CDR2 SMNVEV (reference sequence). The CDR3 reads CASSLLGGEAFF. The DNA of the CDR3 is TGTGCCAGCAGTTTATTGGGAGGAGAAGCTTTCTTT.

The V and J genes are TRBV29-1 and TRBJ2-5; D remains ambiguous. CDR1 is SQVTM and CDR2 is ANQGSEA in the germline V gene. Trimming pared 4 bases from V and 1 base from J, leaving 10 bases between. This CDR3 has 13 amino acids. CDR3 nucleotide sequence: TGCAGCGTTGTTCTGGAAACCCAAGAGACCCAGTACTTC. Its translation: CSVVLETQETQYF.

The gene calls are TRBV28 and TRBJ1-2, with D maybe TRBD1 (6 bases). Germline values: CDR1 MDHEN, CDR2 SYDVKM. V was cut by 7 bases and J by 4 bases, with 13 bases left in between. This CDR3 comprises 13 residues. The CDR3 loop is CASTNGGGYGYTF. The CDR3 coding sequence is TGTGCCAGCACCAACGGAGGGGGCTATGGCTACACCTTC.

This chain links TRBV2 with TRBJ2-1, with a possible D match to TRBD2 (5 bases). The V gene lost 4 bases and the J gene lost 0 bases, with 22 bases spanning the gap. Germline values: CDR1 SNHLY, CDR2 FYNNEI. The CDR3 consists of 19 residues. CDR3 DNA sequence: TGTGCCAGCAGTGTATCCGGGGTTGGTTGGGGTAGCTCCTACAATGAGCAGTTCTTC. This codes for CASSVSGVGWGSSYNEQFF.

This clone was recorded only once. The V and J genes are TRBV19 and TRBJ1-5; possibly TRBD1 for D (5 bases). This CDR3 has 14 residues. The V gene's germline CDR1 is LNHDA and CDR2 SQIVND (reference sequence). Between the trimmed V and J ends, which lost 8 bases and 0 bases, there was a span of 11 bases. The CDR3 DNA follows: TGTGCCAGTGAAACAGGTTTTAGCAATCAGCCCCAGCATTTT. Translation: CASETGFSNQPQHF.

The chain joins TRBV2 to TRBJ1-4; unclear D gene. V was clipped by 7 bases and J by 8 bases, with 14 bases between them. The CDR3 spans 13 residues. Per the germline V gene, CDR1 is SNHLY and CDR2 is FYNNEI. The CDR3 sequence: CASKEFLKEKLFF. The CDR3 region has the DNA TGTGCCAGCAAAGAGTTTTTGAAAGAAAAACTGTTTTTT.

The rearrangement joins TRBV27 to TRBJ1-2; D is ambiguous. Germline loops: CDR1 MNHEY, CDR2 SMNVEV (reference sequence). Trimming shortened V by 4 bases and J by 4 bases, and 16 bases separated the two germline ends. CDR3 size: 15 residues. For the CDR3, the DNA is TGTGCCAGCAGTTCCGAGCACAGCAATGTCTATGGCTACACCTTC. Its translation is CASSSEHSNVYGYTF.

V gene TRBV14 combines with J gene TRBJ2-3, with D uncertain. The germline V gene encodes CDR1 SGHDN and CDR2 FVKESK. This CDR3 has 16 amino acids. Trimming took off 1 base at V and 4 bases at J, with 15 bases between the two ends. CDR3 sequence: CASSQVLISWADTQYF. The CDR3 DNA sequence: TGTGCCAGCAGCCAAGTACTCATATCGTGGGCAGATACGCAGTATTTT. The full variable domain, its missing parts supplied by reference TRBV14 and TRBJ2-3, is EAGVTQFPSHSVIEKGQTVTLRCDPISGHDNLYWYRRVMGKEIKFLLHFVKESKQDESGMPNNRFLAERTGGTYSTLKVQPAELEDSGVYFCASSQVLISWADTQYFGPGTRLTVL.

The chain has TRBV11-2 and TRBJ2-5; a possible D gene is TRBD1 (5 bases). V lost 7 bases to trimming and J lost 1 base, with 16 bases between them. Germline CDR1 SGHAT, CDR2 FQNNGV. The CDR3 is 15 residues long. The CDR3 nucleotides read TGTGCCAGCACCCATCCCCACAGGAGCCAAGAGACCCAGTACTTC. Its translation: CASTHPHRSQETQYF.

The gene calls are TRBV5-3 and TRBJ1-2; TRBD1 matches 10 bases. Being an ORF, TRBV5-3 has a function that is uncertain. The CDR3 covers 15 residues. V was pared by 0 bases and J by 6 bases, with 5 bases of the junction left unmatched. The CDR3 spells CARSLERQGAHGYTF. In nucleotides, the CDR3 is TGTGCCAGAAGCTTGGAAAGACAGGGGGCGCATGGCTACACCTTC.

The V call is TRBV4-1, the J call TRBJ2-1; 7 bases fit TRBD1. The CDR3 is made up of 14 amino acids. Germline V CDR1 and CDR2: MGHRA, YSYEKL. The J segment lost 5 bases and the V segment lost 4 bases, leaving 5 bases of the junction unmatched. CDR3 bases: TGCGCCAGCAGCCCAGGGGACAGCAACAATGAGCAGTTCTTC. Protein product: CASSPGDSNNEQFF.

The V call is TRBV9, the J call TRBJ1-3, with 7 bases identical to TRBD1. Looked up from germline, CDR1 is SGDLS and CDR2 is YYNGEE. The CDR3 is made up of 15 amino acids. V was clipped by 0 bases and J by 0 bases; unmatched bases: 0. Written as DNA, the CDR3 is TGTGCCAGCAGCGTAGGGGACAGCTCTGGAAACACCATATATTTT. Its translation: CASSVGDSSGNTIYF. The complete variable domain, with remaining parts taken from reference TRBV9 and TRBJ1-3, reads DSGVTQTPKHLITATGQRVTLRCSPRSGDLSVYWYQQSLDQGLQFLIQYYNGEERAKGNILERFSAQQFPDLHSELNLSSLELGDSALYFCASSVGDSSGNTIYFGEGSWLTVV.

The chain recombines TRBV2 with TRBJ2-1; 7 nucleotides match TRBD1. CDR1 and CDR2 (germline): SNHLY, FYNNEI. The junction had 9 bases not matched to a gene; V was cut back by 4 bases and J by 3 bases. The CDR3 contains 16 residues. CDR3 DNA: TGTGCCAGCAGTGCGCTCTTGGGACAGTACTACAATGAGCAGTTCTTC. This sequence encodes CASSALLGQYYNEQFF.

The chain uses TRBV4-3 and TRBJ2-1; the match to TRBD2 covers 9 bases. The V segment lost 0 bases and the J segment 4 bases; nucleotides outside the gene matches: 4. The germline V gene encodes CDR1 LGHNA and CDR2 YSLEER. The CDR3 runs 16 residues. CDR3 nucleotide sequence: TGCGCCAGCAGCCAAGAGGCGACTAGCGGATACAATGAGCAGTTCTTC. Translated: CASSQEATSGYNEQFF.